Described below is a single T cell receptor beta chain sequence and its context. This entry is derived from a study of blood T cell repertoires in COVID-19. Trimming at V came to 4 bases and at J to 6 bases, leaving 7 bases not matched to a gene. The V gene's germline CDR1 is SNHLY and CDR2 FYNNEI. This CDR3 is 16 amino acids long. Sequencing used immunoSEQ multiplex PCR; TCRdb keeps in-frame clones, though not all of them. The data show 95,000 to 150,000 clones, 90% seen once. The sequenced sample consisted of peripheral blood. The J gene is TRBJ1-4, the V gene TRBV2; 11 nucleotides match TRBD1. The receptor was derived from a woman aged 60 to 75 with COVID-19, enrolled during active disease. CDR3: CASSAKRTGGYEKLFF. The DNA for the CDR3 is TGTGCCAGCAGTGCCAAACGGACAGGGGGCTATGAAAAACTGTTTTTT.